This TCR beta chain originates from a study of blood T cell repertoires in COVID-19. CDR1 SNHLY and CDR2 FYNNEI come from the germline V gene. The CDR3 runs to 13 residues. The J segment lost 4 bases and the V segment lost 5 bases, leaving 4 bases of the junction unmatched. In the original processing: For nucleated cells, counts were estimated from reference gene primer amplification. The repertoire was sequenced with immunoSEQ multiplex PCR; TCRdb's copy has only in-frame clones and lacks some. That table is the source of V, J and clone size, and D and trimming were worked out from the DNA. The data show 150,000 to 200,000 clones, approximately 85% seen once.

The TCR was taken from a man between 60 and 75 years old with active or convalescent COVID-19. Specimen: peripheral blood. The gene calls are TRBV2 and TRBJ2-5, with TRBD1 matching over 7 bases. CDR3 in DNA: TGTGCCAGCAGTTATAAGGGGGCAGAGACCCAGTACTTC. It is translated as CASSYKGAETQYF.